This section outlines one T cell receptor beta chain sequence together with its context. What it binds is not known. Repertoires were sampled repeatedly during chemoradiotherapy. Method: immunoSEQ multiplex PCR; TCRdb's copy keeps in-frame clones and lacks some. The table has nearly 950 clones, 76% seen once. The sample belongs to a study of chemoradiotherapy in HPV16-positive cancers. Study overall: Candidate HPV-specific T-cell clones and common TCR motifs came from functional assays in a couple of HPV16-positive patients. Points from the study as a whole: Candidate HPV-specific clones and E7-related TCR motifs grew in tumor during treatment.

The CDR3 totals 14 residues. The germline V and J ends were trimmed by 0 bases and 1 base, with 7 bases remaining between them. Germline loops: CDR1 SGHKS, CDR2 YYEKEE (reference sequence). This TCR derives from a human donor with HPV-associated anogenital cancer. The chain couples TRBV5-5 to TRBJ2-5; no reliable D call. Sequencing was performed on tumor tissue, taken from a patient who underwent chemoradiotherapy. The CDR3 region is CASSLGGSQETQYF. The CDR3 nucleotides are TGTGCCAGCAGCTTGGGAGGCAGCCAAGAGACCCAGTACTTC.